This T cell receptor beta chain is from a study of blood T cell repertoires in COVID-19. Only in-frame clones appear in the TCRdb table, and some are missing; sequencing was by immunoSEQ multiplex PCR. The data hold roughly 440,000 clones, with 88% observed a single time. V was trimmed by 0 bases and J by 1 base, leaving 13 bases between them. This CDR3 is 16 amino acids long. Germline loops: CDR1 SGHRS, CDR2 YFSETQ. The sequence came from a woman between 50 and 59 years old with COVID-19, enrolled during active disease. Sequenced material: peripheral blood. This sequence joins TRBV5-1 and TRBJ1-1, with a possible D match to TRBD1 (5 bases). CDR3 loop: CASSLGYQQGNTEAFF. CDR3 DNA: TGCGCCAGCAGCTTGGGCTACCAGCAGGGGAACACTGAAGCTTTCTTT.